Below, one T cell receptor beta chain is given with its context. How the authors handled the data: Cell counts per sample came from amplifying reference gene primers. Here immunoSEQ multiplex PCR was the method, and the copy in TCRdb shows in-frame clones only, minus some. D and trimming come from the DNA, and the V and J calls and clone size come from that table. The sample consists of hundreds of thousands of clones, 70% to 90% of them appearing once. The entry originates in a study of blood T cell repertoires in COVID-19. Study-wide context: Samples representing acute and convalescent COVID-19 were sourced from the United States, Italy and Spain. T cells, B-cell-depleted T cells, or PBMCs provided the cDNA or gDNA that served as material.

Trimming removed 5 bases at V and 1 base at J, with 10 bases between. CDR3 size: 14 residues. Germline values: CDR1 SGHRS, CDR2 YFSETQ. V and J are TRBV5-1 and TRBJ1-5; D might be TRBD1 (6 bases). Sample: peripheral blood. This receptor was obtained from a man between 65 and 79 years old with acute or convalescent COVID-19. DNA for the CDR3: TGCGCCAGCAGACCCGGGACAAGCAATCAGCCCCAGCATTTT. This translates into CASRPGTSNQPQHF. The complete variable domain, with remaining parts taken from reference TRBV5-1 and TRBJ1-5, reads KAGVTQTPRYLIKTRGQQVTLSCSPISGHRSVSWYQQTPGQGLQFLFEYFSETQRNKGNFPGRFSGRQFSNSRSEMNVSTLELGDSALYLCASRPGTSNQPQHFGDGTRLSIL.